A single sample is the source of the 15 T cell receptor beta chains below, sequenced in a study of blood T cell repertoires in COVID-19. The assay was immunoSEQ multiplex PCR, and TCRdb's table has in-frame clones only and misses some. The sample has some 16,000 clones; 82% are singletons. The sequencing sample was made of peripheral blood. The receptors shown here come from a man of 80 years or more with active or convalescent COVID-19.

V usage is TRBV6-5 and J usage is TRBJ2-7; D is possibly TRBD1 (6 bases). The CDR3 has 13 residues. Deletions cut 6 bases from V and 0 bases from J, with 9 bases between. CDR1 MNHEY and CDR2 SVGAGI come from the germline V gene. The CDR3 DNA reads TGTGCCAGCAGAGGGGACATCTCCTACGAGCAGTACTTC. It yields the protein CASRGDISYEQYF.

This chain uses TRBV7-6 with TRBJ2-1; 14 nucleotides agree with TRBD2. Germline V CDR1 and CDR2: SGHVS, FNYEAQ. There are 18 residues in the CDR3. V gave up 6 bases and J gave up 1 base; unmatched junction bases: 8. For the CDR3, the DNA is TGTGCCAGCAGGTTGACTAGCGGGGGGGCCGGTTCCTACAATGAGCAGTTCTTC. It is translated as CASRLTSGGAGSYNEQFF.

The chain joins TRBV15 to TRBJ1-1; D may be TRBD1 (5 bases). V lost 0 bases and J lost 7, with 12 bases in between. The CDR3 has 14 amino acids. Germline CDR1 is LNHNV and CDR2 is YYDKDF (reference sequence). The CDR3 region has the DNA TGTGCCACCAGCAGAGATCAAGGGGTCGGTGAAGCTTTCTTT. It yields the protein CATSRDQGVGEAFF.

This rearrangement joins TRBV30 to TRBJ2-2; a weak D match, TRBD1 (6 bases). The V gene lost 0 bases and the J gene lost 7 bases, with 9 bases spanning the gap. The CDR3 runs to 13 residues. Germline-derived CDR1 and CDR2 are GTSNPN and SVGIG (reference sequence). CDR3 sequence (DNA): TGTGCCTGGAGTGTACAGGGCAGCGGGGAGCTGTTTTTT. Protein sequence: CAWSVQGSGELFF. Using reference TRBV30 and TRBJ2-2 for the parts outside the CDR3, the full variable domain is SQTIHQWPATLVQPVGSPLSLECTVEGTSNPNLYWYRQAAGRGLQLLFYSVGIGQISSEVPQNLSASRPQDRQFILSSKKLLLSDSGFYLCAWSVQGSGELFFGEGSRLTVL.

The chain links TRBV15 to TRBJ1-2; maybe TRBD1 (5 bases). The V end was cut by 2 bases, the J end by 5 bases, with 15 bases between. The CDR3 runs 15 residues. Per the germline V gene, CDR1 is LNHNV and CDR2 is YYDKDF (reference sequence). CDR3 protein: CATSRPTANSYGYTF. The CDR3 nucleotides read TGTGCCACCAGCAGACCGACAGCGAATTCTTATGGCTACACCTTC.

The rearrangement joins TRBV7-9 to TRBJ2-7, with 7 positions matching TRBD1. The V gene end was trimmed by 7 bases and the J gene end by 5 bases; junction bases not matched to a gene: 5. CDR3 length: 12 residues. Per the germline V gene, CDR1 is SEHNR and CDR2 is FQNEAQ (reference sequence). CDR3 residues: CASTTGVHEQYF. The CDR3 coding sequence is TGTGCCAGCACCACAGGGGTCCACGAGCAGTACTTC.

The chain has TRBV11-2 and TRBJ1-5; no reliable D call. This CDR3 spans 15 amino acids. Germline V gene sequence: CDR1 SGHAT, CDR2 FQNNGV. Trimming stripped 5 bases from V and 1 base from J, with 12 bases between. The CDR3 DNA sequence: TGTGCCAGCAGCCTAAGACACGTCAGCAATCAGCCCCAGCATTTT. It is translated as CASSLRHVSNQPQHF.

This sequence joins TRBV19 and TRBJ2-7; TRBD2 aligns across 13 bases. Losses at the gene ends were 3 bases for V and 7 bases for J; bases not matched to a gene: 6. The CDR3 extends over 15 amino acids. The germline gives CDR1 LNHDA, CDR2 SQIVND (reference sequence). CDR3 region: CASSIGLAGAREQYF. CDR3 nucleotide sequence: TGTGCCAGTAGTATTGGACTAGCGGGGGCGCGGGAGCAGTACTTC.

This clone was observed a handful of times. The chain recombines TRBV30 with TRBJ1-6; 7 nucleotides line up with TRBD1. The CDR3 sequence is 16 residues long. The germline V gene encodes CDR1 GTSNPN and CDR2 SVGIG (reference sequence). V was pared by 5 bases and J by 4 bases, with 11 bases of the junction left unmatched. CDR3 sequence reads: CAWALQGGFYNSPLHF. The DNA of the CDR3 is TGTGCCTGGGCACTTCAGGGGGGCTTTTATAATTCACCCCTCCACTTT.

The rearrangement links TRBV5-1 to TRBJ2-5; 8 bases match TRBD2. This CDR3 is 16 amino acids long. Losses at the gene ends were 4 bases for V and 2 bases for J; bases not matched to a gene: 10. Germline V gene lookup returns CDR1 SGHRS and CDR2 YFSETQ. The CDR3 nucleotides are TGCGCCAGCAGCCTGGAAGTTGCGGGGGGACAAGAGACCCAGTACTTC. Encoded protein: CASSLEVAGGQETQYF.

The chain uses TRBV6-5 and TRBJ2-5, with D tentatively TRBD2 (5 bases). The germline V and J ends were trimmed by 0 bases and 5 bases, with 13 bases remaining between them. The CDR3 sequence is 15 residues long. The germline CDR1 and CDR2 sequences are MNHEY and SVGAGI. DNA of the CDR3: TGTGCCAGCAGTTACTCGGGCCTTTCGGGGGAGACCCAGTACTTC. Protein sequence: CASSYSGLSGETQYF.

This clone appeared a few times. The chain recombines TRBV7-2 with TRBJ1-5; 7 bases are a match to TRBD1. CDR1 and CDR2 (germline): SGHTA, FQGNSA. The CDR3 extends over 14 amino acids. The V gene end was trimmed by 2 bases and the J gene end by 6 bases; junction bases not matched to a gene: 4. In DNA, the CDR3 is TGTGCCAGCAGCTTAAAGGGGGCAGGTCAGCCCCAGCATTTT. This translates into CASSLKGAGQPQHF.

The CDR3, as DNA: TGTGCCAGCAGCTTAGGGACAGGGATGACCTACGAGCAGTACTTC. It codes for CASSLGTGMTYEQYF. This chain joins TRBV7-8 and TRBJ2-7; 8 bases fit TRBD1. Per germline, CDR1 SGHVS and CDR2 FQNEAQ. CDR3 length equals 15 residues. V dropped 1 base and J dropped 2; count of bases not matched to a gene: 4.

This chain joins TRBV19 and TRBJ1-2; TRBD1 matches 9 bases. This CDR3 has 14 residues. Trimming removed 5 bases from V and 4 bases from J; junction bases left unmatched: 5. Germline assignment: CDR1 LNHDA and CDR2 SQIVND (reference sequence). Written as DNA, the CDR3 is TGTGCCAGTAGTGCGGGACAGGGTGGCTATGGCTACACCTTC. Residues: CASSAGQGGYGYTF.

The rearrangement uses TRBV28 and TRBJ2-2; 8 bases line up with TRBD2. Looked up from germline, CDR1 is MDHEN and CDR2 is SYDVKM. Germline trimming cut 5 bases from V and 7 bases from J; bases unmatched to any gene: 9. The CDR3 is made up of 15 amino acids. The CDR3 sequence: CASSPTGLAGGELFF. CDR3 nucleotide sequence: TGTGCCAGCAGTCCCACCGGACTAGCAGGCGGGGAGCTGTTTTTT.